This entry describes one TCR beta chain. What it binds is not known. The CDR3 spans 14 residues. Germline values: CDR1 LNHDA, CDR2 SQIVND (reference sequence). V lost 4 bases and J 4 bases, leaving 13 bases between the germline ends. iRepertoire HTBI primers and Arm-PCR of CDR3 regions built TCR beta libraries. Via MiXCR, TCRdb re-called the multiplex PCR reads, giving one row per CDR3 protein. This table holds about 470,000 distinct CDR3 sequences, 20% to 25% found once. The data are from a study of regulatory T cells in long-lasting Graves disease. Study-level findings and limits: The small sample size may have reduced accuracy.

The time point here: persistent/refractory GD, antithyroid drugs over 5 years with positive TRAb. From RNA extracted from PBMCs, the TCR library was made. The chain combines TRBV19 with TRBJ1-2, with D uncertain. This sequence originates from a female donor with Graves disease. The sequenced sample was peripheral blood mononuclear cells (PBMCs), obtained when the disease was refractory, from a patient treated with antithyroid drugs. The CDR3 coding sequence is TGTGCCAGTAGTAGAACCGTCCAAGGCTATGGCTACACCTTC. Its translation: CASSRTVQGYGYTF.